These 7 T cell receptor beta chains were all obtained from the same sample, sequenced in a study of radiotherapy plus CTLA-4 blockade in lung cancer. Profiling relied on immunoSEQ multiplex PCR, and the TCRdb table lists in-frame clones only, not all of them. The data show 40,000 or so clones, about 77% seen once. The sample here was peripheral blood, taken from a patient treated with radiotherapy plus ipilimumab. These receptors were obtained from a human donor with non-small cell lung cancer who had stable disease on radiotherapy plus ipilimumab.

V usage is TRBV11-3 and J usage is TRBJ1-1; unclear D gene. The CDR3 is made up of 14 amino acids. Trimming pared 0 bases from V and 6 bases from J, leaving 11 bases between. Germline CDR1 SGHNT, CDR2 YENEEA. The CDR3 DNA sequence: TGTGCCAGCAGCTTAGAGAGGGCGGGCGCTGAAGCTTTCTTT. This translates into CASSLERAGAEAFF.

The V gene is TRBV4-3, the J gene TRBJ2-7, with TRBD1 matching over 8 bases. The CDR3 is 18 amino acids. Germline V gives CDR1 LGHNA, CDR2 YSLEER. V dropped 1 base and J dropped 2; count of bases not matched to a gene: 13. CDR3 nucleotide sequence: TGCGCCAGCAGCCAAGGGTGGGTGGACAGGGTGATAACCTACGAGCAGTACTTC. Translation: CASSQGWVDRVITYEQYF.

This chain joins TRBV6-6 and TRBJ1-2, with 9 bases lining up with TRBD1. V trimming: 6 bases; J trimming: 8 bases; junction bases outside the gene matches: 10. Germline assignment: CDR1 MNHNY and CDR2 SVGAGI (reference sequence). This CDR3 is 14 amino acids long. The CDR3 DNA sequence: TGTGCCAGCAGCGGACAGGGGATTTTTTTGGGCTACACCTTC. Protein sequence: CASSGQGIFLGYTF.

J is TRBJ1-1 and V is TRBV27; possibly TRBD1 for D (5 bases). From germline, CDR1 is MNHEY and CDR2 SMNVEV (reference sequence). Trimming pared 1 base from V and 1 base from J, leaving 13 bases between. This CDR3 is built from 16 residues. The DNA for the CDR3 is TGTGCCAGCAGTTTATACAGGAGTAACAAGAACACTGAAGCTTTCTTT. This sequence encodes CASSLYRSNKNTEAFF.

This clone was picked up a small number of times. CDR3 residues: CASSQSQSSEAFF. The CDR3 nucleotides are TGCGCCAGCAGCCAAAGTCAGTCCAGTGAAGCTTTCTTT. The V and J genes are TRBV4-1 and TRBJ1-1, with D uncertain. The CDR3 runs to 13 residues. V shed 2 bases and J shed 7 bases, with 11 bases lying between them. Germline loops: CDR1 MGHRA, CDR2 YSYEKL.

The chain uses TRBV5-1 and TRBJ2-1; 8 bases are a match to TRBD2. J gave up 6 bases and V 5 bases, and 13 bases lay outside the gene matches. This CDR3 contains 16 residues. Germline values: CDR1 SGHRS, CDR2 YFSETQ. CDR3: CASRGGYGGAPNEQFF. The CDR3 nucleotides are TGCGCCAGCAGGGGTGGATACGGGGGGGCCCCCAATGAGCAGTTCTTC.

The chain carries TRBV5-1 and TRBJ1-2; no reliable D call. Germline CDR1 reads SGHRS; CDR2 reads YFSETQ. The CDR3 is 12 residues long. The V and J ends lost 0 bases and 7 bases respectively, with 7 bases between them. The CDR3 sequence: CASSLAGFGYTF. The CDR3 coding sequence is TGCGCCAGCAGCTTGGCCGGGTTTGGCTACACCTTC.